This T cell receptor beta chain is drawn from a study of cytomegalovirus exposure and HLA in healthy donors. The study's findings and limits: The study labeled more than 150 TCR beta chains cytomegalovirus-associated. The authors confirmed in vitro that three CMV-associated chains were specific for CMV antigens.

Donors came from a validation cohort of 90 to 150 subjects, distinct from the first 666-subject cohort. Generated by immunoSEQ multiplex PCR, the TCRdb table keeps only in-frame clones and is missing some. The sample consists of 150,000 to 200,000 clones, around 85% of them appearing once. The CDR3 length is 15 residues. The germline V gene encodes CDR1 SNHLY and CDR2 FYNNEI. J gave up 2 bases and V 3 bases, and 6 bases lay outside the gene matches. Points on this clone: Antigen specificity is unknown.

This chain connects TRBV2 to TRBJ2-5; TRBD2 aligns across 7 bases. Source material: PBMCs. This TCR was recovered from a man aged 25 to 40 in good health and CMV-seropositive. The CDR3 nucleotides read TGTGCCAGCAGTGATCCGGGACTACTACAAGAGACCCAGTACTTC. Its translation is CASSDPGLLQETQYF.